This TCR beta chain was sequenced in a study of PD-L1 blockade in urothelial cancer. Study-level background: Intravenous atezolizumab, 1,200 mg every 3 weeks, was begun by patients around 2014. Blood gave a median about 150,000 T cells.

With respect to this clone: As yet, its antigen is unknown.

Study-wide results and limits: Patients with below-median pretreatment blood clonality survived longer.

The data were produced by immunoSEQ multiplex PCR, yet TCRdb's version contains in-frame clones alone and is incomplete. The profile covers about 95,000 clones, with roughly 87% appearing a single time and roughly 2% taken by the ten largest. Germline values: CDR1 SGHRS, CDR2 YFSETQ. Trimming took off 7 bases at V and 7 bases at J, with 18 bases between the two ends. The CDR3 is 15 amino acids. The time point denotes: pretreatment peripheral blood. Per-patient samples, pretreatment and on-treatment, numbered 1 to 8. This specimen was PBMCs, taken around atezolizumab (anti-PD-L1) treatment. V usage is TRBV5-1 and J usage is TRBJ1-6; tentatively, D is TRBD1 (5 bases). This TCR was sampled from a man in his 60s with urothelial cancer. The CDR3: CASRSWGDVNSPLHF. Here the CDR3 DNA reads TGCGCCAGCCGATCTTGGGGGGATGTGAATTCACCCCTCCACTTT.